This T cell receptor beta chain was captured in a study of tumor-infiltrating lymphocytes in localized non-small cell lung cancer. Overall study: Some samples were collected after neoadjuvant chemotherapy; smokers, never-smokers and several histologies were included. Overall study results and limits: Recurrence-free survival showed no association with tumor T-cell fraction. Different pieces of the same tissue went to different assays, confounding technical variation with intratumor heterogeneity. T-cell fraction did not differ between immunotypes IM1 and IM2.

Details on this clone: Its antigen is not known.

Only in-frame clones appear in the TCRdb table, and some are missing; sequencing was by immunoSEQ multiplex PCR. The sample lists tens of thousands of clones; approximately 80% were seen once. Trimming removed 7 bases from V and 3 bases from J, with 22 bases in between. Germline lookup yields CDR1 MNHEY and CDR2 SMNVEV (reference sequence). The CDR3 totals 16 residues. The rearrangement links TRBV27 to TRBJ2-7; D could derive from TRBD1 or TRBD2 (5 bases each). The receptor was isolated from a human donor with non-small cell lung cancer. Sequencing was carried out using lung tumor tissue. CDR3 region: CASKIGGRGGFYEQYF. Written as DNA, the CDR3 is TGTGCCAGCAAAATTGGGGGAAGGGGTGGTTTCTACGAGCAGTACTTC.